Following are 20 T cell receptor beta chains from one sample sequenced in a study of blood T cell repertoires in COVID-19. Clones were read by immunoSEQ multiplex PCR, and TCRdb kept only the in-frame ones, dropping some. The table has tens of thousands of clones, around 89% seen once. Sample: peripheral blood. The source is a man in his sixties or seventies with active or convalescent COVID-19.

The chain joins TRBV28 to TRBJ2-5; D possibly corresponds to TRBD2 (6 bases). The CDR3 spans 13 residues. CDR1 is MDHEN, CDR2 SYDVKM, per germline. The germline V and J ends were trimmed by 7 bases and 2 bases, with 11 bases remaining between them. The CDR3 is CASTVGLQETQYF. The CDR3 DNA reads TGTGCCAGCACCGTGGGACTGCAAGAGACCCAGTACTTC.

The chain recombines TRBV6-6 with TRBJ1-1; D call uncertain. Trimming took off 2 bases at V and 3 bases at J, with 7 bases between the two ends. The CDR3 contains 13 residues. Germline V gene lookup returns CDR1 MNHNY and CDR2 SVGAGI (reference sequence). This CDR3 reads CASSYGQHTEAFF. Here the CDR3 DNA reads TGTGCCAGCAGTTACGGGCAACACACTGAAGCTTTCTTT.

This clone was counted between two and nine times. The chain uses TRBV6-2 or TRBV6-3 and TRBJ2-7; D possibly corresponds to TRBD2 (5 bases). The CDR3 is 15 residues long. Germline-derived CDR1 and CDR2 are MNHEY and SVGEGT. V was shortened by 4 bases and J by 9 bases, with 22 bases between the two germline ends. The CDR3 bases are TGTGCCAGCAGTTTAACCCGAAGCGGACCCGGCGGGCAGTACTTC. Translation: CASSLTRSGPGGQYF.

V gene TRBV2 combines with J gene TRBJ2-7, with 10 bases fitting TRBD1. The CDR3 is 15 residues long. The V segment lost 6 bases and the J segment 1 base; nucleotides outside the gene matches: 6. Per the germline V gene, CDR1 is SNHLY and CDR2 is FYNNEI. The CDR3 nucleotides are TGTGCCAGCAGCCTGGACAGGGGGTTTTCCTACGAGCAGTACTTC. Translated: CASSLDRGFSYEQYF. Drawing the rest from reference TRBV2 and TRBJ2-7, the complete variable domain is EPEVTQTPSHQVTQMGQEVILRCVPISNHLYFYWYRQILGQKVEFLVSFYNNEISEKSEIFDDQFSVERPDGSNFTLKIRSTKLEDSAMYFCASSLDRGFSYEQYFGPGTRLTVT.

V and J are TRBV6-4 and TRBJ1-6; the D gene is possibly TRBD1 (5 bases). This CDR3 contains 14 residues. In germline, CDR1 is MRHNA, CDR2 SNTAGT. V was trimmed by 4 bases and J by 7 bases, leaving 11 bases between them. The CDR3 nucleotides read TGTGCCAGCAGTGTAGGGGCAGGGAATTCACCCCTCCACTTT. Amino acids: CASSVGAGNSPLHF.

The chain combines TRBV6-6 with TRBJ2-7; 7 nucleotides align to TRBD1. This CDR3 contains 15 residues. After removal of 6 bases from V and 3 bases from J, the junction contained 11 bases not matched to a gene. The germline V gene encodes CDR1 MNHNY and CDR2 SVGAGI (reference sequence). The CDR3 sequence: CASSLTGQKNYEQYF. The CDR3 nucleotides are TGTGCCAGCAGCTTAACGGGACAGAAAAACTACGAGCAGTACTTC.

The V gene is TRBV18, the J gene TRBJ2-6, with 10 positions matching TRBD2. Germline V gene sequence: CDR1 KGHSH, CDR2 LQKENI. V shed 2 bases and J 0 bases; nucleotides not matched to a gene: 7. This CDR3 spans 19 amino acids. The CDR3 region is CASSPNLAGAVSGANVLTF. Written as DNA, the CDR3 is TGTGCCAGCTCACCAAATCTAGCGGGAGCCGTCTCTGGGGCCAACGTCCTGACTTTC.

In its sample, this clone was seen once. The CDR3 DNA follows: TGTGCCAGCAGCCGGGGACAGGCGATCAACTACGAGCAGTACTTC. This codes for CASSRGQAINYEQYF. The chain recombines TRBV6-2 or TRBV6-3 with TRBJ2-7; TRBD1 matches at 8 bases. The germline CDR1 and CDR2 sequences are MNHEY and SVGEGT. With 6 bases clipped from V and 3 bases from J, the junction kept 10 bases outside the gene matches. The CDR3 runs to 15 residues.

The J gene is TRBJ2-1, the V gene TRBV19; D might be TRBD1 (5 bases). Trimming removed 8 bases from V and 1 base from J, with 12 bases in between. The germline V gene has CDR1 LNHDA and CDR2 SQIVND (reference sequence). The CDR3 extends over 14 amino acids. The CDR3 region has the DNA TGTGCCAGTCAGACAGACCCGTCCTACAATGAGCAGTTCTTC. Protein: CASQTDPSYNEQFF.

This clone has a handful of counts. The chain carries TRBV1 and TRBJ2-7; the table calls TRBD2, which could not be checked here. TRBV1 is a recognized pseudogene. The CDR3 sequence is 15 residues long. CDR3 sequence reads: CTSSLWVAKSYEQYF. The CDR3 nucleotides are TGCACCAGCAGCCTATGGGTAGCGAAGTCCTACGAGCAGTACTTC.

This clone was recorded once. The chain employs TRBV7-2 and TRBJ1-1; 8 bases map to TRBD1. This CDR3 is built from 15 residues. Germline CDR1 SGHTA, CDR2 FQGNSA. The ends lost 8 bases at V and 0 bases at J; junction bases unmatched: 8. The CDR3: CASGKQGVVNTEAFF. CDR3 nucleotides: TGTGCCAGCGGCAAACAGGGGGTGGTGAACACTGAAGCTTTCTTT. The full variable domain, rest sourced from reference TRBV7-2 and TRBJ1-1, is GAGVSQSPSNKVTEKGKDVELRCDPISGHTALYWYRQSLGQGLEFLIYFQGNSAPDKSGLPSDRFSAERTGGSVSTLTIQRTQQEDSAVYLCASGKQGVVNTEAFFGQGTRLTVV.

The rearrangement joins TRBV6-5 to TRBJ2-3, with D maybe TRBD1 (5 bases). This CDR3 region has 15 residues. V was pared by 6 bases and J by 2 bases, with 15 bases between. The germline gives CDR1 MNHEY, CDR2 SVGAGI. The CDR3 sequence: CASSLQGDSTDTQYF. The DNA for the CDR3 is TGTGCCAGCAGCCTCCAGGGCGATTCCACAGATACGCAGTATTTT.

As for this clone: The sample contains more than one DNA sequence encoding this CDR3. The chain is built from TRBV2 and TRBJ1-1; possible D gene TRBD1, 6 bases. Trimming removed 6 bases from V and 1 base from J, with 9 bases in between. CDR1 is SNHLY, CDR2 FYNNEI, per germline. The CDR3 spans 13 residues. This CDR3 reads CASRRGGNTEAFF. The CDR3 nucleotides are TGTGCCAGCAGGAGGGGGGGGAACACTGAAGCTTTCTTT. Full variable domain (missing parts from reference TRBV2 and TRBJ1-1): EPEVTQTPSHQVTQMGQEVILRCVPISNHLYFYWYRQILGQKVEFLVSFYNNEISEKSEIFDDQFSVERPDGSNFTLKIRSTKLEDSAMYFCASRRGGNTEAFFGQGTRLTVV.

The chain couples TRBV4-2 to TRBJ1-6; 9 bases match TRBD1. The CDR3 contains 16 residues. Trimming took 3 bases from V and 5 from J; bases not matched to a gene: 5. Germline loops: CDR1 LGHNA, CDR2 YNFKEQ. The CDR3 DNA reads TGTGCCAGCAGCCAGCAAGGGACAGGGAATAATTCACCCCTCCACTTT. This codes for CASSQQGTGNNSPLHF.

J is TRBJ2-7 and V is TRBV19, with TRBD1 matching 9 bases. CDR3 length: 14 amino acids. J was trimmed by 7 bases and V by 6 bases; bases with no gene match: 10. The germline V gene encodes CDR1 LNHDA and CDR2 SQIVND (reference sequence). The CDR3 loop reads CASSVTGGWSEQYF. The CDR3 coding sequence is TGTGCCAGTAGCGTGACAGGGGGGTGGAGTGAGCAGTACTTC.

This chain connects TRBV11-2 to TRBJ1-6; D is ambiguous. Looked up from germline, CDR1 is SGHAT and CDR2 is FQNNGV. Deletions cut 6 bases from V and 0 bases from J, with 6 bases between. There are 14 residues in the CDR3. This CDR3 is CASSRGSYNSPLHF. CDR3 sequence (DNA): TGTGCCAGCAGTCGGGGCTCCTATAATTCACCCCTCCACTTT.

The chain uses TRBV27 and TRBJ1-2; 9 bases are shared with TRBD1. The V gene end was trimmed by 0 bases and the J gene end by 5 bases; junction bases not matched to a gene: 7. This CDR3 comprises 16 residues. Per the germline V gene, CDR1 is MNHEY and CDR2 is SMNVEV (reference sequence). Here the CDR3 DNA reads TGTGCCAGCAGTTTATCGCGAGGACAGGGGTATTATGGCTACACCTTC. It translates to CASSLSRGQGYYGYTF.

CDR3 sequence reads: CATSTRYRSDTQYF. CDR3 DNA sequence: TGTGCCACCAGTACTAGGTATAGGTCAGATACGCAGTATTTT. The gene calls are TRBV24-1 and TRBJ2-3, with D perhaps matching TRBD2 (5 bases). Germline values: CDR1 KGHDR, CDR2 SFDVKD. This CDR3 is built from 14 residues. V lost 6 bases and J lost 4, with 13 bases in between.

The chain couples TRBV28 to TRBJ1-4; 7 positions agree with TRBD1. The CDR3 consists of 14 residues. The V gene's germline CDR1 is MDHEN and CDR2 SYDVKM. Losses at the gene ends were 3 bases for V and 4 bases for J; bases not matched to a gene: 2. CDR3 amino acids: CASSFRDSNEKLFF. The CDR3 DNA is TGTGCCAGCAGTTTCCGGGACAGTAATGAAAAACTGTTTTTT.

V usage is TRBV28 and J usage is TRBJ2-7, with 7 positions matching TRBD2. Germline V lookup: CDR1 MDHEN, CDR2 SYDVKM. The CDR3 is 15 residues long. Trimming cost V 2 bases and J 8 bases; bases outside gene matches: 12. This CDR3 reads CASSLPQAGVEKQYF. DNA for the CDR3: TGTGCCAGCAGTTTACCCCAGGCGGGGGTAGAGAAGCAGTACTTC.